This T cell receptor beta chain was sequenced for a study of shared clonotypes between healthy human individuals. Overall study results and limits: Richness estimates generally favored naive over memory subsets.

Comment on this clone: The antigen is undetermined.

CDR1 is MDHEN and CDR2 is SYDVKM in the germline V gene. This CDR3 comprises 13 residues. The V end lost 6 bases, the J end lost 2 bases, and 11 bases lay between the germline ends. TCRdb's copy holds only in-frame clones and misses some; the assay was immunoSEQ multiplex PCR. The profile shows a few hundred thousand clones, about 96% of them singletons. The genes are TRBV28 and TRBJ2-7; unclear D gene. The receptor comes from a woman aged 25 to 39 in good health. The sample comprised naive CD4+ T cells sorted from blood. Subset: CD45RA+ positively selected. Written as DNA, the CDR3 is TGTGCCAGCAGCAAATCTTCAGCCTACGAGCAGTACTTC. As protein: CASSKSSAYEQYF.